These 25 T cell receptor beta chains were sequenced from one sample in a study of cytomegalovirus exposure and HLA in healthy donors. Researchers ran the PCR with 60 Vbeta and 13 Jbeta primers. The protocol was immunoSEQ multiplex PCR, while the TCRdb copy is restricted to in-frame clones and leaves out a portion. Of 90,000 to 130,000 clones listed, about four fifths are singletons. Sequencing used PBMCs. These receptors were collected from a man aged 30-40 years in good health and CMV-seropositive.

The chain uses TRBV6-5 and TRBJ1-2; possible D gene TRBD1, 5 bases. Germline V gene lookup returns CDR1 MNHEY and CDR2 SVGAGI. CDR3 size: 13 residues. The V gene lost 2 bases and the J gene lost 6 bases, with 10 bases spanning the gap. CDR3 DNA: TGTGCCAGCAGTTACCAGGGTCTCGATGGCTACACCTTC. It encodes CASSYQGLDGYTF.

The chain couples TRBV6-5 to TRBJ2-7; TRBD1 agrees at 8 bases. Germline V gene sequence: CDR1 MNHEY, CDR2 SVGAGI. J was trimmed by 5 bases and V by 5 bases; bases with no gene match: 5. The CDR3 runs 13 residues. The CDR3 DNA sequence: TGTGCCAGCAGTCGGACAGGGTCTGACGAGCAGTACGTC. As protein: CASSRTGSDEQYV.

The chain joins TRBV5-1 to TRBJ2-7; the match to TRBD1 covers 9 bases. The CDR3 extends over 15 amino acids. The V and J ends lost 0 bases and 4 bases, in that order; junction bases with no gene match: 5. Germline V CDR1 and CDR2: SGHRS, YFSETQ. CDR3 protein: CASSLAGDRVYEQYF. The CDR3 DNA is TGCGCCAGCAGCTTGGCCGGGGACAGGGTTTACGAGCAGTACTTC.

The V call is TRBV6-1, the J call TRBJ1-2; tentative D call: TRBD1 (6 bases). The V end lost 11 bases, the J end lost 5 bases, and 15 bases lay between the germline ends. Germline V CDR1 and CDR2: MNHNS, SASEGT. The CDR3 consists of 12 residues. Here the CDR3 reads CAGGGAGYGYTF. DNA of the CDR3: TGTGCCGGGGGGGGCGCCGGTTATGGCTACACCTTC.

The gene calls are TRBV9 and TRBJ1-4; TRBD1 is a possible D gene (6 bases). There are 15 residues in the CDR3. Germline loops: CDR1 SGDLS, CDR2 YYNGEE. Trimming removed 4 bases from V and 7 bases from J, with 17 bases in between. CDR3 loop: CASSKRGRAGEKLFF. The CDR3 nucleotides are TGTGCCAGCAGCAAGAGGGGGAGGGCAGGTGAAAAACTGTTTTTT.

This chain uses TRBV6-5 with TRBJ2-3, with a tentative D call TRBD2 (5 bases). Germline loops: CDR1 MNHEY, CDR2 SVGAGI. V was pared by 1 base and J by 2 bases, with 10 bases between. The CDR3 totals 15 residues. Here the CDR3 DNA reads TGTGCCAGCAGTTACTTGACGGGAACCACAGATACGCAGTATTTT. It is translated as CASSYLTGTTDTQYF.

The chain combines TRBV4-1 with TRBJ2-3; 9 bases agree with TRBD2. This CDR3 is built from 15 residues. The V segment lost 4 bases and the J segment 2 bases; nucleotides outside the gene matches: 4. Germline-derived CDR1 and CDR2 are MGHRA and YSYEKL. CDR3 DNA: TGCGCCAGCAGCCCCCTAGCGGGGTTCACAGATACGCAGTATTTT. Amino acids: CASSPLAGFTDTQYF.

The chain joins TRBV28 to TRBJ1-1, with D perhaps matching TRBD1 (5 bases). V was cut by 3 bases and J by 0 bases, with 8 bases left in between. Germline assignment: CDR1 MDHEN and CDR2 SYDVKM. There are 14 residues in the CDR3. The DNA of the CDR3 is TGTGCCAGCAGTTTGTCAGGGTTGAACACTGAAGCTTTCTTT. This encodes CASSLSGLNTEAFF.

The CDR3 sequence: CASSLRVGSSYNEQFF. The CDR3, as DNA: TGTGCCAGCAGCTTACGGGTCGGGAGCTCCTACAATGAGCAGTTCTTC. This chain uses TRBV7-8 with TRBJ2-1; D may be TRBD2 (6 bases). CDR3 length equals 16 residues. Looked up from germline, CDR1 is SGHVS and CDR2 is FQNEAQ. The V end was cut by 2 bases, the J end by 0 bases, with 11 bases between.

V gene TRBV14 combines with J gene TRBJ1-2, with D possibly TRBD1 on 6 matching bases. This CDR3 spans 15 amino acids. V was clipped by 4 bases and J by 8 bases, with 20 bases between them. Germline CDR1 and CDR2: SGHDN and FVKESK. Written as DNA, the CDR3 is TGTGCCAGCAGCCCCCGGGGGGAGGGGGAGGAAGGCTACACCTTC. It encodes CASSPRGEGEEGYTF.

The chain links TRBV19 to TRBJ1-4; weak D call: TRBD1 (6 bases). This CDR3 is 17 amino acids long. Trimming took off 8 bases at V and 0 bases at J, with 19 bases between the two ends. Looked up from germline, CDR1 is LNHDA and CDR2 is SQIVND (reference sequence). This chain's CDR3 is CASPTGLVAPTNEKLFF. CDR3 nucleotides: TGTGCCAGTCCTACAGGGTTAGTGGCACCAACTAATGAAAAACTGTTTTTT.

The chain links TRBV7-2 to TRBJ2-3, with 10 bases fitting TRBD1. CDR3 length: 17 residues. Germline assignment: CDR1 SGHTA and CDR2 FQGNSA. V dropped 3 bases and J dropped 3; count of bases not matched to a gene: 9. CDR3 sequence: CASSLQSGQGVTDTQYF. For the CDR3, the DNA is TGTGCCAGCAGCTTGCAAAGCGGACAGGGGGTTACAGATACGCAGTATTTT.

About this clone: The identical CDR3 is also encoded by other nucleotide sequences in the sample. The CDR3 reads CASSPGQGSYNEQFF. The CDR3 nucleotides are TGTGCCAGCAGCCCGGGACAGGGGTCCTACAATGAGCAGTTCTTC. V is TRBV11-3 and J is TRBJ2-1; TRBD1 aligns across 10 bases. Germline-derived CDR1 and CDR2 are SGHNT and YENEEA. The ends lost 5 bases at V and 1 base at J; junction bases unmatched: 2. The CDR3 is 15 amino acids.

The chain recombines TRBV28 with TRBJ2-7; no definite D call. Trimming took off 2 bases at V and 1 base at J, with 15 bases between the two ends. This CDR3 region has 16 residues. Germline-derived CDR1 and CDR2 are MDHEN and SYDVKM. The DNA for the CDR3 is TGTGCCAGCAGTTTAGCGAAATCCTCAGGATCCTACGAGCAGTACGTC. Amino acids: CASSLAKSSGSYEQYV.

The chain is built from TRBV7-3 and TRBJ2-7, with 7 bases fitting TRBD1. The J segment lost 1 base and the V segment lost 0 bases, leaving 3 bases of the junction unmatched. The CDR3 sequence is 15 residues long. CDR1 and CDR2 (germline): SGHTA, FQGTGA. CDR3 region: CASSLTGTESYEQYF. Here the CDR3 DNA reads TGTGCCAGCAGCTTAACGGGGACAGAGTCCTACGAGCAGTACTTC.

This rearrangement joins TRBV4-1 to TRBJ1-6; 7 nucleotides agree with TRBD1. This CDR3 is 16 amino acids long. Per the germline V gene, CDR1 is MGHRA and CDR2 is YSYEKL. V lost 4 bases to trimming and J lost 2 bases; unmatched junction nucleotides: 5. The CDR3, as DNA: TGCGCCAGCAGCCCGACAGGGACAACCTATAATTCACCCCTCCACTTT. Its translation is CASSPTGTTYNSPLHF.

The gene calls are TRBV13 and TRBJ2-5; tentative D call: TRBD2 (5 bases). Germline V CDR1 and CDR2: PRHDT, FYEKMQ (reference sequence). This CDR3 region has 14 residues. Trimming left V 5 bases short and J 7 bases short, with 17 bases between. Here the CDR3 reads CASSLIDGLATQYF. In DNA, the CDR3 is TGTGCCAGCAGCCTTATAGACGGACTCGCGACCCAGTACTTC.

This sequence joins TRBV9 and TRBJ2-1, with D unresolved. Trimming left V 3 bases short and J 0 bases short, with 4 bases between. In germline, CDR1 is SGDLS, CDR2 YYNGEE. The CDR3 has 13 amino acids. The DNA of the CDR3 is TGTGCCAGCAGCGCCTTCTCCTACAATGAGCAGTTCTTC. Translation: CASSAFSYNEQFF.

The chain combines TRBV6-4 with TRBJ2-2, with D uncertain. The CDR3 is 13 amino acids. Germline CDR1 and CDR2: MRHNA and SNTAGT. The germline V and J ends were trimmed by 1 base and 4 bases, with 4 bases remaining between them. The CDR3 here is CASSDWATGELFF. DNA of the CDR3: TGTGCCAGCAGTGACTGGGCCACCGGGGAGCTGTTTTTT.

V is TRBV5-4 and J is TRBJ1-5; the match to TRBD1 covers 7 bases. There are 16 residues in the CDR3. CDR1 is SGHNT, CDR2 YYREEE, per germline (reference sequence). The J segment lost 5 bases and the V segment lost 2 bases, leaving 10 bases of the junction unmatched. The DNA of the CDR3 is TGTGCCAGCAGCTTAGGTGGAAGGGGGCAGGATCAGCCCCAGCATTTT. It codes for CASSLGGRGQDQPQHF.

The chain recombines TRBV5-6 with TRBJ1-1, with D possibly being TRBD1 (5 bases). V dropped 0 bases and J dropped 3 bases, with 15 bases sitting between them. Looked up from germline, CDR1 is SGHDT and CDR2 is YYEEEE. CDR3 length: 16 residues. The CDR3 sequence is CASSLVLGGADTEAFF. The DNA of the CDR3 is TGTGCCAGCAGCTTGGTTCTAGGTGGGGCAGACACTGAAGCTTTCTTT.

Note on this clone: At one end, the junction sequence differs from germline, possibly due to a read error. V usage is TRBV6-6 and J usage is TRBJ2-3, with unresolved D. The V gene's germline CDR1 is MNHNY and CDR2 SVGAGI (reference sequence). This CDR3 has 13 amino acids. The CDR3 region is CASSYRSRDTQYF. The CDR3 coding sequence is TGTGCCAGCAGTTATAGGAGCAGAGATACGCAGTATTTT.

Written as DNA, the CDR3 is TGTGCCAGCAGCTCATCTCGGGTGAACACTGAAGCTTTCTTT. Translation gives CASSSSRVNTEAFF. The rearrangement uses TRBV13 and TRBJ1-1; the D is unclear. The V end was cut by 4 bases, the J end by 0 bases, with 9 bases between. Germline CDR1 reads PRHDT; CDR2 reads FYEKMQ (reference sequence). CDR3 length equals 14 residues.

CDR3 sequence reads: CASSPPIRLATNYNEQFF. The CDR3 nucleotides read TGTGCCAGCAGCCCCCCCATTCGACTAGCTACTAATTACAATGAGCAGTTCTTC. The chain couples TRBV7-9 to TRBJ2-1, with 7 positions matching TRBD2. Trimming cost V 5 bases and J 4 bases; bases outside gene matches: 17. The germline gives CDR1 SEHNR, CDR2 FQNEAQ (reference sequence). The CDR3 sequence is 18 residues long.

V usage is TRBV9 and J usage is TRBJ1-2; possibly TRBD1 for D (6 bases). The CDR3 is made up of 16 amino acids. Germline CDR1 SGDLS, CDR2 YYNGEE. Trimming stripped 2 bases from V and 8 bases from J, with 22 bases between. Written as DNA, the CDR3 is TGTGCCAGCAGCGTCTCCCCGGGGGGCAGCATATACGGCTACACCTTC. It translates to CASSVSPGGSIYGYTF.